A single TCR beta chain is shown here with its context. Germline lookup yields CDR1 SGHTA and CDR2 FQGNSA. The CDR3 is 18 residues long. The V segment lost 4 bases and the J segment 2 bases; nucleotides outside the gene matches: 15. This record belongs to a study of blood T cell repertoires in COVID-19. The protocol was immunoSEQ multiplex PCR, while the TCRdb copy is restricted to in-frame clones and leaves out a portion. In the table there are some 250,000 clones, around 84% of which are singletons. The specimen was peripheral blood. The chain has TRBV7-2 and TRBJ2-3; 7 nucleotides align to TRBD2. The sequence came from a woman between 18 and 29 years old with acute or convalescent COVID-19. The DNA for the CDR3 is TGTGCCAGCAGCTCCCCCATTGGGCGGGAGTTGACCACAGATACGCAGTATTTT. Protein product: CASSSPIGRELTTDTQYF.